This T cell receptor (beta chain) was retrieved from a study of OX40 agonist ivuxolimab in advanced cancers. Repertoires were generated with immunoSEQ multiplex PCR, while TCRdb's copy carries only in-frame clones and drops some. The sample has around 99,000 clones, 80% to 95% seen once. The CDR3 runs to 14 residues. V was clipped by 4 bases and J by 6 bases; unmatched bases: 7. Germline values: CDR1 SGDLS, CDR2 YYNGEE. The sequence was collected from an adult with an advanced solid tumor such as melanoma, head and neck, liver or kidney cancer. The sequencing here drew on CD4+ or CD8+ T cells sorted from blood, taken in a trial of the OX40 agonist ivuxolimab. V gene TRBV9 combines with J gene TRBJ1-5; 7 bases are a match to TRBD1. The CDR3 DNA sequence: TGTGCCAGCAGCCCCCGGGCAGGGGGTCAGCCCCAGCATTTT. It is translated as CASSPRAGGQPQHF.